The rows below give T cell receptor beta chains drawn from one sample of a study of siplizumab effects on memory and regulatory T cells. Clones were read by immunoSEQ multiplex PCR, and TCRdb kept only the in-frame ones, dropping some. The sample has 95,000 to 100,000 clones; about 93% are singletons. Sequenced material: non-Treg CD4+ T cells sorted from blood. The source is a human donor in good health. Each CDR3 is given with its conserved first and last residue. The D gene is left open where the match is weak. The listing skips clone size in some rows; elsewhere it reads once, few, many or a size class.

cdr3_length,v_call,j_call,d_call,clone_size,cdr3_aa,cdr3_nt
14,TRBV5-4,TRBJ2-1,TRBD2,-,CASSHTSGYNEQFF,TGTGCCAGCAGCCACACTAGCGGCTACAATGAGCAGTTCTTC
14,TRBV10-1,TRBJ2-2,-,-,CASSESRGTGELFF,TGCGCCAGCAGTGAGTCTCGGGGTACCGGGGAGCTGTTTTTT
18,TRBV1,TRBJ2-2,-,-,CTSSPPLGGARGTGELFF,TGCACCAGCAGCCCCCCACTCGGCGGGGCACGAGGCACCGGGGAGCTGTTTTTT
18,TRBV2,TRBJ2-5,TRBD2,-,CASSEELFSGRGGETQYF,TGTGCCAGCAGTGAAGAGCTCTTCAGCGGGAGAGGAGGAGAGACCCAGTACTTC
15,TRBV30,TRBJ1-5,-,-,CAWSVRRQSNQPQHF,TGTGCCTGGAGTGTACGTCGGCAAAGCAATCAGCCCCAGCATTTT
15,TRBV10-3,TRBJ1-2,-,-,CAINPSGGGNYGYTF,TGTGCCATCAACCCCTCGGGGGGAGGGAACTATGGCTACACCTTC
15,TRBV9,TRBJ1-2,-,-,CASSLRSSRAYGYTF,TGTGCCAGCAGCCTCCGCTCCTCCCGGGCCTATGGCTACACCTTC
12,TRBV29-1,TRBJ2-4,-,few,CSAEGGPNIQYF,TGCAGCGCCGAAGGGGGGCCGAACATTCAGTACTTC
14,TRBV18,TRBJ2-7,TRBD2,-,CASSLGLAVYEQYF,TGTGCCAGCTCACTAGGACTAGCGGTTTACGAGCAGTACTTC
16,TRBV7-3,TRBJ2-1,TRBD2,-,CASSPAGGRASNEQFF,TGTGCCAGCAGCCCAGCCGGCGGGAGGGCCTCCAATGAGCAGTTCTTC
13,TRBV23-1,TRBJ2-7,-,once,CAGNLLKTYEQYF,TGCGCCGGGAATTTGCTAAAGACCTACGAGCAGTACTTC
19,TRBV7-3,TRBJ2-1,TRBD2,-,CASSSGGASGPRGYNEQFF,TGTGCCAGCAGCTCCGGGGGGGCTAGCGGGCCAAGGGGCTACAATGAGCAGTTCTTC
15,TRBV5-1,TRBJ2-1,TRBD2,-,CASSLSGRTYNEQFF,TGCGCCAGCAGCCTTAGCGGGAGGACCTACAATGAGCAGTTCTTC
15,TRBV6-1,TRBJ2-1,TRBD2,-,CASSRGLAAYNEQFF,TGTGCCAGCAGTCGGGGACTAGCGGCTTACAATGAGCAGTTCTTC
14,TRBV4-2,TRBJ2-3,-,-,CASSLASGPDTQYF,TGTGCCAGCAGCCTTGCCAGCGGTCCAGATACGCAGTATTTT
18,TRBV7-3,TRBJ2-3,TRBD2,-,CASSLNPGLAGGGDTQYF,TGTGCCAGCAGCTTAAACCCGGGACTAGCGGGAGGCGGAGATACGCAGTATTTT
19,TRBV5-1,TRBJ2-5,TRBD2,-,CASSFPPTSGPQRQETQYF,TGCGCCAGCAGCTTTCCCCCCACTAGCGGACCCCAGCGGCAGGAGACCCAGTACTTC
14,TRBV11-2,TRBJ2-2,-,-,CASSLVSVSGELFF,TGTGCCAGCAGCTTAGTTAGCGTATCGGGGGAGCTGTTTTTT
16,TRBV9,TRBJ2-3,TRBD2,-,CASSVTGTSPTDTQYF,TGTGCCAGCAGCGTAACCGGGACTAGTCCCACAGATACGCAGTATTTT
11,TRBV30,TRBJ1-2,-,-,CACGTGYGYTF,TGTGCCTGCGGGACGGGTTATGGCTACACCTTC
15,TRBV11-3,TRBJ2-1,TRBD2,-,CASSFRLAGVNEQFF,TGTGCCAGCAGCTTCCGGCTAGCGGGAGTAAATGAGCAGTTCTTC
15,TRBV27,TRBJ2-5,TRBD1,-,CASSHLDRGPETQYF,TGTGCCAGCAGTCATCTTGACAGGGGGCCAGAGACCCAGTACTTC
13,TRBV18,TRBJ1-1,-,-,CASSPNLGTEAFF,TGTGCCAGCTCACCAAACTTGGGCACTGAAGCTTTCTTT
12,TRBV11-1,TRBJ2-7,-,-,CASSPDRIEQYF,TGTGCCAGCAGCCCTGACAGGATCGAGCAGTACTTC
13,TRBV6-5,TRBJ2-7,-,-,CASRGTWAYEQYF,TGTGCCAGCAGGGGGACATGGGCCTACGAGCAGTACTTC
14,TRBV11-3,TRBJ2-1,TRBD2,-,CASSFNRAGAEQFF,TGTGCCAGCAGCTTTAATAGGGCGGGAGCGGAGCAGTTCTTC
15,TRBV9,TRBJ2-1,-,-,CASSVGTGNYNEQFF,TGTGCCAGCAGCGTAGGGACGGGGAACTACAATGAGCAGTTCTTC
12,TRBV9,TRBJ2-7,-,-,CASSAGWNEQYF,TGTGCCAGCAGCGCAGGGTGGAACGAGCAGTACTTC
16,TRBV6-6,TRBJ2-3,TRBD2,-,CASSTGGFSLTDTQYF,TGTGCCAGCAGTACGGGAGGGTTCTCTCTCACAGATACGCAGTATTTT
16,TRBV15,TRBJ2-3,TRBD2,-,CATSNLLAGVTDTQYF,TGTGCCACCAGCAATCTGTTAGCGGGAGTTACGGATACGCAGTATTTT
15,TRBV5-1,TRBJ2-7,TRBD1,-,CASSLGGDRAYEQYF,TGCGCCAGCAGCTTGGGTGGGGACAGAGCCTACGAGCAGTACTTC
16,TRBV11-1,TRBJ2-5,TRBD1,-,CASTKGVQGAEETQYF,TGTGCCAGCACAAAGGGGGTTCAGGGGGCTGAAGAGACCCAGTACTTC
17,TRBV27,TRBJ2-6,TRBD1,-,CASSPWGQVSGANVLTF,TGTGCCAGCAGTCCTTGGGGACAGGTCTCTGGGGCCAACGTCCTGACTTTC
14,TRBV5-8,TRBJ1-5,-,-,CASSLGRVGLPQHF,TGTGCCAGCAGCTTGGGGAGGGTTGGCCTGCCCCAGCATTTT
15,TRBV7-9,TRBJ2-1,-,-,CASSLSWGTYNEQFF,TGTGCCAGCAGCTTATCATGGGGTACCTACAATGAGCAGTTCTTC
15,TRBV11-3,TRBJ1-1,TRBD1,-,CASSLTQGAGTEAFF,TGTGCCAGCAGCTTAACACAGGGGGCCGGCACTGAAGCTTTCTTT
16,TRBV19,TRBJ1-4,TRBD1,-,CASSLLGGRQNEKLFF,TGTGCCAGTAGCCTCCTAGGGGGCCGACAGAATGAAAAACTGTTTTTT
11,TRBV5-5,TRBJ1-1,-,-,CASSRDTEAFF,TGTGCCAGCAGCAGAGACACTGAAGCTTTCTTT
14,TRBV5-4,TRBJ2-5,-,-,CASSLAGAKETQYF,TGTGCCAGCAGCCTGGCAGGGGCGAAAGAGACCCAGTACTTC
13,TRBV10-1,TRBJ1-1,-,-,CASSADLNTEAFF,TGCGCCAGCAGTGCCGACTTAAACACTGAAGCTTTCTTT
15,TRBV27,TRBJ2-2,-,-,CASTRQASNTGELFF,TGTGCCAGCACGAGACAGGCTTCGAACACCGGGGAGCTGTTTTTT
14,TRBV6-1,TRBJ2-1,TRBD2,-,CASETSGGYNEQFF,TGTGCCAGCGAGACTAGCGGGGGATACAATGAGCAGTTCTTC
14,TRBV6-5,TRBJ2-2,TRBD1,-,CASHRDRADGELFF,TGTGCCAGTCACCGGGACAGGGCTGACGGGGAGCTGTTTTTT
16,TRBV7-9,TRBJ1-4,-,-,CASSLSSLATNEKLFF,TGTGCCAGCAGCTTATCCTCTTTGGCAACTAATGAAAAACTGTTTTTT
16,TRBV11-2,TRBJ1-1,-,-,CASSHKPGRGGTEAFF,TGTGCCAGCAGCCACAAACCGGGGCGTGGGGGCACTGAAGCTTTCTTT
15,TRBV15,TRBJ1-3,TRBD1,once,CATSRDPGTGNTIYF,TGTGCCACCAGCAGAGATCCGGGGACAGGGAACACCATATATTTT
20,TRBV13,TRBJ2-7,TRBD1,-,CASSMRADRGRPSGFYEQYF,TGTGCCAGCAGCATGAGGGCTGACAGGGGGCGCCCTAGCGGATTCTACGAGCAGTACTTC